This TCR beta chain was found in a study of blood T cell repertoires in COVID-19. Enrolled through a virtual design, the participants were between roughly 18 and 95 years of age and came from 24 US areas. Original processing notes: Researchers report that nucleated cell counts were estimated from reference gene primer amplification. Repertoires were generated with immunoSEQ multiplex PCR, while TCRdb's copy carries only in-frame clones and drops some. Clonal size and the V and J genes are those of that table, whereas D and trimming came from the DNA. The sample records 180,000 or so clones, 85% to 90% being singletons. The CDR3 length is 15 residues. The V segment lost 6 bases and the J segment 0 bases; nucleotides outside the gene matches: 7. CDR1 is SEHNR, CDR2 FQNEAQ, per germline (reference sequence).

The genes are TRBV7-9 and TRBJ1-1, with TRBD1 identical over 7 bases. The clonotype comes from a woman aged 40-49 years with acute COVID-19. The sequencing sample was made of PBMCs or T cells enriched from blood (not recorded which). The CDR3 sequence: CASRPTGTVNTEAFF. DNA for the CDR3: TGTGCCAGCAGACCTACCGGGACAGTGAACACTGAAGCTTTCTTT.